Below are 13 T cell receptor beta chains sequenced from a single sample in a study of blood T cell repertoires in COVID-19. This table comes from immunoSEQ multiplex PCR, and its TCRdb copy is limited to in-frame clones, with some not included. Here the sample spans about 500,000 clones, 89% being singletons. The specimen was peripheral blood. These receptors all come from a man younger than 35 with COVID-19, enrolled during active disease.

The V call is TRBV3-1 (or the pseudogene TRBV3-2), the J call TRBJ2-4; 13 nucleotides line up with TRBD2. Germline loops: CDR1 LGHDT, CDR2 YNNKEL (reference sequence). Unmatched junction bases numbered 6, after V lost 1 base and J lost 3 bases. This CDR3 contains 18 residues. As DNA, the CDR3 is TGTGCCAGCAGCCAAGTTCGTGGACTAGCGGGGGACAAAAACATTCAGTACTTC. Its translation: CASSQVRGLAGDKNIQYF.

The V and J genes are TRBV28 and TRBJ1-4; D gene uncertain. CDR1 MDHEN and CDR2 SYDVKM come from the germline V gene. CDR3 length equals 11 residues. V was shortened by 6 bases and J by 9 bases, with 8 bases between the two germline ends. As DNA, the CDR3 is TGTGCCAGCAGCGCACAGAAAAAACTGTTTTTT. Translated: CASSAQKKLFF.

This clone occurred a few times. The chain combines TRBV7-9 with TRBJ2-3; D unresolved. CDR3 length: 12 residues. The V end lost 4 bases, the J end lost 6 bases, and 8 bases lay between the germline ends. CDR1 SEHNR and CDR2 FQNEAQ come from the germline V gene (reference sequence). Here the CDR3 reads CASSSSRDTQYF. CDR3 nucleotides: TGTGCCAGCAGCTCGTCCCGGGATACGCAGTATTTT.

The chain carries TRBV7-9 and TRBJ1-3; D is undetermined. Germline lookup yields CDR1 SEHNR and CDR2 FQNEAQ (reference sequence). The CDR3 covers 11 residues. The V gene lost 5 bases and the J gene lost 8 bases, with 7 bases spanning the gap. The CDR3 region has the DNA TGTGCCAGCAGCCCCGCGGACACCATATATTTT. This codes for CASSPADTIYF. Using reference TRBV7-9 and TRBJ1-3 for the parts outside the CDR3, the full variable domain is DTGVSQNPRHKITKRGQNVTFRCDPISEHNRLYWYRQTLGQGPEFLTYFQNEAQLEKSRLLSDRFSAERPKGSFSTLEIQRTEQGDSAMYLCASSPADTIYFGEGSWLTVV.

As concerns this clone: Other DNA variants within this sample encode the same CDR3. V gene TRBV6-5 combines with J gene TRBJ1-5; 9 bases line up with TRBD1. This CDR3 is built from 15 residues. The J segment lost 4 bases and the V segment lost 5 bases, leaving 6 bases of the junction unmatched. The germline V gene encodes CDR1 MNHEY and CDR2 SVGAGI. The CDR3 reads CASSPDRGGNQPQHF. CDR3 DNA sequence: TGTGCCAGCAGTCCGGACAGGGGAGGAAATCAGCCCCAGCATTTT.

The chain recombines TRBV24-1 with TRBJ1-6, with D possibly matching TRBD1 (6 bases). The CDR3 is 15 residues long. The germline V gene has CDR1 KGHDR and CDR2 SFDVKD. The V end lost 4 bases, the J end lost 5 bases, and 11 bases lay between the germline ends. The CDR3 nucleotides are TGTGCCACCAGTGAAGGGGACACTAATAATTCACCCCTCCACTTT. Residues: CATSEGDTNNSPLHF.

The chain has TRBV29-1 and TRBJ2-1, with D uncertain. This CDR3 has 13 residues. Trimming took 3 bases from V and 3 from J, leaving 9 bases between them. The germline V gene has CDR1 SQVTM and CDR2 ANQGSEA. The CDR3 bases are TGCAGCGTTGAGATCACAAACTACAATGAGCAGTTCTTC. Translation: CSVEITNYNEQFF.

V gene TRBV3-1 (or the pseudogene TRBV3-2) combines with J gene TRBJ1-1, with TRBD1 identical over 7 bases. With V trimmed by 2 bases and J by 3 bases, 9 bases remained unmatched. The CDR3 is 16 residues long. Germline values: CDR1 LGHDT, CDR2 YNNKEL (reference sequence). CDR3 loop: CASSQPKWTGYTEAFF. The CDR3, as DNA: TGTGCCAGCAGCCAACCTAAATGGACAGGCTACACTGAAGCTTTCTTT.

This clone was seen a handful of times. V gene TRBV15 combines with J gene TRBJ1-1, with TRBD1 matching 7 bases. This CDR3 has 14 residues. J lost 5 bases, V lost 6 bases, and 9 bases had no gene match. Germline V gene data show CDR1 as LNHNV and CDR2 as YYDKDF (reference sequence). The CDR3 DNA follows: TGTGCCACCAGGGACAGGCGCCAGGGAACTGAAGCTTTCTTT. Translating gives CATRDRRQGTEAFF.

This sequence joins TRBV30 and TRBJ1-2; D might be TRBD1 (5 bases). The CDR3 is 14 amino acids. Germline V gene sequence: CDR1 GTSNPN, CDR2 SVGIG (reference sequence). The V gene lost 0 bases and the J gene lost 4 bases, with 12 bases spanning the gap. The CDR3 here is CAWSVGGQGYGYTF. The CDR3 nucleotides are TGTGCCTGGAGTGTAGGAGGGCAGGGCTATGGCTACACCTTC.

The CDR3 region is CASSNPGKPYGYTF. The CDR3 DNA follows: TGTGCCAGCAGCAACCCGGGGAAGCCTTATGGCTACACCTTC. V and J are TRBV11-2 and TRBJ1-2, with no clear D. The V end was cut by 5 bases, the J end by 5 bases, with 15 bases between. There are 14 residues in the CDR3. Germline V gene data show CDR1 as SGHAT and CDR2 as FQNNGV. Supplemented by reference TRBV11-2 and TRBJ1-2, the full variable domain reads EAGVAQSPRYKIIEKRQSVAFWCNPISGHATLYWYQQILGQGPKLLIQFQNNGVVDDSQLPKDRFSAERLKGVDSTLKIQPAKLEDSAVYLCASSNPGKPYGYTFGSGTRLTVV.

The chain combines TRBV10-3 with TRBJ1-1; the D is unclear. This CDR3 comprises 12 residues. V was shortened by 3 bases and J by 11 bases, with 13 bases between the two germline ends. Germline CDR1 ENHRY, CDR2 SYGVKD. The CDR3 is CAISESFMEAFF. CDR3 nucleotides: TGTGCCATCAGTGAAAGTTTTATGGAGGCTTTCTTT.

This clone was seen more than once but under ten times. The gene calls are TRBV29-1 and TRBJ1-3, with 11 bases that match TRBD1. Unmatched junction bases numbered 10, after V lost 6 bases and J lost 3 bases. Looked up from germline, CDR1 is SQVTM and CDR2 is ANQGSEA. The CDR3 has 16 residues. For the CDR3, the DNA is TGCAGCGTGGGAACTGGGACAGGGGGGATTGGAAACACCATATATTTT. This encodes CSVGTGTGGIGNTIYF.